These 7 T cell receptor beta chains originate from one sample sequenced in a study of blood T cell repertoires in COVID-19. The repertoire was sequenced with immunoSEQ multiplex PCR; TCRdb's copy has only in-frame clones and lacks some. The sample includes under 100,000 clones, approximately 82% of them seen just once. Sequencing input: peripheral blood. The receptors stem from a woman between 65 and 79 years old with acute or convalescent COVID-19.

The chain recombines TRBV13 with TRBJ2-2; 9 nucleotides line up with TRBD1. The junction had 5 bases not matched to a gene; V was cut back by 5 bases and J by 1 base. From germline, CDR1 is PRHDT and CDR2 FYEKMQ (reference sequence). The CDR3 extends over 16 amino acids. The CDR3: CASSLRTGVNTGELFF. The CDR3 nucleotides read TGTGCCAGCAGCCTCCGGACAGGGGTGAACACCGGGGAGCTGTTTTTT. Complete variable domain (other parts from reference TRBV13 and TRBJ2-2): AAGVIQSPRHLIKEKRETATLKCYPIPRHDTVYWYQQGPGQDPQFLISFYEKMQSDKGSIPDRFSAQQFSDYHSELNMSSLELGDSALYFCASSLRTGVNTGELFFGEGSRLTVL.

This rearrangement joins TRBV10-3 to TRBJ1-5, with 7 bases that match TRBD1. The CDR3 extends over 14 amino acids. Trimming took 5 bases from V and 4 from J; bases not matched to a gene: 5. CDR1 and CDR2 from the germline V gene are ENHRY and SYGVKD. The CDR3 loop is CAISSEGANQPQHF. CDR3 bases: TGTGCCATCAGTTCGGAGGGGGCTAATCAGCCCCAGCATTTT.

The chain combines TRBV2 with TRBJ2-7; TRBD1 aligns across 8 bases. Losses at the gene ends were 5 bases for V and 5 bases for J; bases not matched to a gene: 8. Germline V gene lookup returns CDR1 SNHLY and CDR2 FYNNEI. This CDR3 region has 14 residues. This CDR3 reads CASSYLDRADEQYF. The CDR3 region has the DNA TGTGCCAGCAGTTACCTGGACAGGGCTGACGAGCAGTACTTC.

The V call is TRBV27, the J call TRBJ2-1, with a weak D call TRBD1 (5 bases). Deletions cut 10 bases from V and 2 bases from J, with 15 bases between. The CDR3 runs to 14 residues. CDR1 and CDR2 from the germline V gene are MNHEY and SMNVEV (reference sequence). Here the CDR3 DNA reads TGTGCCACCACGACATCAGGGACCTACAATGAGCAGTTCTTC. This gives the protein CATTTSGTYNEQFF.

The chain carries TRBV28 and TRBJ1-5, with 9 nucleotides matching TRBD1. Losses at the gene ends were 6 bases for V and 6 bases for J; bases not matched to a gene: 6. The CDR3 has 14 amino acids. Per the germline V gene, CDR1 is MDHEN and CDR2 is SYDVKM. CDR3 nucleotides: TGTGCCAGCAGCCCTACAGGGGGCGGTCAGCCCCAGCATTTT. Translation gives CASSPTGGGQPQHF. The variable domain in full, completed from reference TRBV28 and TRBJ1-5, reads DVKVTQSSRYLVKRTGEKVFLECVQDMDHENMFWYRQDPGLGLRLIYFSYDVKMKEKGDIPEGYSVSREKKERFSLILESASTNQTSMYLCASSPTGGGQPQHFGDGTRLSIL.

CDR3: CASFSMSDIPYEQYF. The DNA for the CDR3 is TGTGCCAGCTTCTCCATGAGTGACATACCCTACGAGCAGTACTTC. J is TRBJ2-7 and V is TRBV27, with D hard to call. This CDR3 is 15 amino acids long. Germline CDR1 is MNHEY and CDR2 is SMNVEV (reference sequence). V was clipped by 8 bases and J by 2 bases, with 19 bases between them.

The J gene is TRBJ1-6, the V gene TRBV19; no reliable D call. V was pared by 5 bases and J by 13 bases, with 12 bases between. The CDR3 runs 12 residues. In germline, CDR1 is LNHDA, CDR2 SQIVND (reference sequence). CDR3 DNA: TGTGCCAGTAGTGAAACGGCCAGGCCCCTCCACTTT. Protein: CASSETARPLHF. Full variable domain (missing parts from reference TRBV19 and TRBJ1-6): DGGITQSPKYLFRKEGQNVTLSCEQNLNHDAMYWYRQDPGQGLRLIYYSQIVNDFQKGDIAEGYSVSREKKESFPLTVTSAQKNPTAFYLCASSETARPLHFGNGTRLTVT.